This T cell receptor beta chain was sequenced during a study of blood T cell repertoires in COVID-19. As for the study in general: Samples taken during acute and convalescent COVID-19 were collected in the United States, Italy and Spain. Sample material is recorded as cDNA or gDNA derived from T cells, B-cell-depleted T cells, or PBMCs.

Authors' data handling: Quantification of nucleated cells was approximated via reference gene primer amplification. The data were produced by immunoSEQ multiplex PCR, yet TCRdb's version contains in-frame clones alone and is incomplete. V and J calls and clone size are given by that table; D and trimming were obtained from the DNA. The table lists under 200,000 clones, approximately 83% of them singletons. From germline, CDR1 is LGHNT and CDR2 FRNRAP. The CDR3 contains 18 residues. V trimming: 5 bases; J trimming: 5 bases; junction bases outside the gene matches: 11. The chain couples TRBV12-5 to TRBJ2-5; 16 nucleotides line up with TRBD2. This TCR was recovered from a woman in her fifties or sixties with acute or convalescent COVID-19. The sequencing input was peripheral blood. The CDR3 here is CASGPGTSGGALFETQYF. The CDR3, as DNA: TGTGCTAGTGGTCCAGGGACTAGCGGGGGGGCCCTGTTCGAGACCCAGTACTTC. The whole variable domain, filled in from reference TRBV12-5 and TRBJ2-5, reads DARVTQTPRHKVTEMGQEVTMRCQPILGHNTVFWYRQTMMQGLELLAYFRNRAPLDDSGMPKDRFSAEMPDATLATLKIQPSEPRDSAVYFCASGPGTSGGALFETQYFGPGTRLLVL.